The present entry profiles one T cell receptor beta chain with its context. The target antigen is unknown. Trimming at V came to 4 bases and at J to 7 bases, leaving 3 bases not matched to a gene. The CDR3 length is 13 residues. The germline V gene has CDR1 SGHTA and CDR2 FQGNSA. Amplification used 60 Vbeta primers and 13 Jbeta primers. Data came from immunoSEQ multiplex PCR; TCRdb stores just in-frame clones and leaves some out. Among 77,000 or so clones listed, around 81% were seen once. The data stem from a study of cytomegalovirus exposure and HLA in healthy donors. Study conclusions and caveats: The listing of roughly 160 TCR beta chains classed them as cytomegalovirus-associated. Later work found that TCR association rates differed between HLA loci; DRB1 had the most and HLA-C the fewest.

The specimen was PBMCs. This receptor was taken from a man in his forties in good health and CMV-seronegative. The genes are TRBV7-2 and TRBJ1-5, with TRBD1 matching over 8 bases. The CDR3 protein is CASSYDRGQPQHF. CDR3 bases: TGTGCCAGCAGCTATGACAGGGGACAGCCCCAGCATTTT.